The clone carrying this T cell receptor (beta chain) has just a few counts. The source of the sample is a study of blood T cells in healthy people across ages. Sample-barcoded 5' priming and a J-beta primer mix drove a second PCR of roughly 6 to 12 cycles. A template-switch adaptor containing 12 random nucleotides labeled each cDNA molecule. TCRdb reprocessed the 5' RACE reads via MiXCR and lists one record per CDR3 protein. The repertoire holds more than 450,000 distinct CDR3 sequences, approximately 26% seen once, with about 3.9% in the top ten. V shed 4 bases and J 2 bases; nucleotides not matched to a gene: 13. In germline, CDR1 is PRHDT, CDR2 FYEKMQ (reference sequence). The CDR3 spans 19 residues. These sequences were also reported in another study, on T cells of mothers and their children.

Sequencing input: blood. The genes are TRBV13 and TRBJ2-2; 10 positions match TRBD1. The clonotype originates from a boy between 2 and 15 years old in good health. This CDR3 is CASSSDPTRDRGNTGELFF. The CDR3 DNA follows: TGTGCCAGCAGCTCAGACCCTACCCGGGACAGGGGAAACACCGGGGAGCTGTTTTTT.